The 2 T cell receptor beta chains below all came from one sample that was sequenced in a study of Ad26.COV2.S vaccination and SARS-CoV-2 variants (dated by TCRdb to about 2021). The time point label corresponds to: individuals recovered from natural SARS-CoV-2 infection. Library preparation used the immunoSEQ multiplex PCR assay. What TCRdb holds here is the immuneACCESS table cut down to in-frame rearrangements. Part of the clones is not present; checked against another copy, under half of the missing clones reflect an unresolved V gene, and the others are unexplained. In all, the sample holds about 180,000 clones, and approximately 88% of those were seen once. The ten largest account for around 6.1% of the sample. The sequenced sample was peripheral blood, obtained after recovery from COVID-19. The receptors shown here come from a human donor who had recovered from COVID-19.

The CDR3 reads CASSLGVATNEKLFF. For the CDR3, the DNA is TGTGCCAGCAGCTTGGGGGTTGCAACTAATGAAAAACTGTTTTTT. V and J are TRBV5-8 and TRBJ1-4; D remains ambiguous. Germline V gene data show CDR1 as SGHTS and CDR2 as YDEGEE. This CDR3 contains 15 residues. Trimming took off 0 bases at V and 0 bases at J, with 6 bases between the two ends.

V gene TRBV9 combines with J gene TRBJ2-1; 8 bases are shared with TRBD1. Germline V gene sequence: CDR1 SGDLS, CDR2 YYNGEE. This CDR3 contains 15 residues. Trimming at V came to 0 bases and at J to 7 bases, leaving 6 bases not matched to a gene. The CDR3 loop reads CASSVVQGAGNEQFF. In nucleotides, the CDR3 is TGTGCCAGCAGCGTAGTGCAGGGGGCTGGAAATGAGCAGTTCTTC.